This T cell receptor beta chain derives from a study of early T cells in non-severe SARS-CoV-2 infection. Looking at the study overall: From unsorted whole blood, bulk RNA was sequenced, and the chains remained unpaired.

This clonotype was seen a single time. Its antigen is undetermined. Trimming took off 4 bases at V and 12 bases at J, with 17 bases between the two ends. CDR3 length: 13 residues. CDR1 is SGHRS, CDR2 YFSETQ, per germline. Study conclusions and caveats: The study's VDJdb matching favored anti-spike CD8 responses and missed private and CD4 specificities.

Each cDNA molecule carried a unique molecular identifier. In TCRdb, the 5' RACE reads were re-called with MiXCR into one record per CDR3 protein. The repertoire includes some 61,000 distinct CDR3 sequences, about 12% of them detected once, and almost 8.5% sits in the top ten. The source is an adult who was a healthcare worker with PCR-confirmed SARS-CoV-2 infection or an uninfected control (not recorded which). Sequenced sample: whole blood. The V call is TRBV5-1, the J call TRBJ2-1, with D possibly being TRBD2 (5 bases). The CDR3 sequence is CASSPGSGAGQFF. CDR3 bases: TGCGCCAGCAGCCCAGGCAGCGGCGCGGGGCAGTTCTTC.